This section outlines one TCR beta chain sequence together with its context. V gave up 2 bases and J gave up 2 bases, with 6 bases separating them. The germline gives CDR1 MNHEY, CDR2 SVGAGI. The CDR3 extends over 13 amino acids. This record belongs to a study of cytomegalovirus exposure and HLA in healthy donors. Assay used: immunoSEQ multiplex PCR; TCRdb lists only in-frame clones, some missing. The sample has tens of thousands of clones, around 93% seen once; the top ten hold around 3.2%. The rearrangement joins TRBV6-5 to TRBJ2-5; perhaps TRBD1 as D (6 bases). The receptor's source is a young man in good health and CMV-seronegative. Sequenced input: PBMCs. This CDR3 reads CASSYTGQETQYF. DNA for the CDR3: TGTGCCAGCAGTTACACAGGGCAAGAGACCCAGTACTTC.